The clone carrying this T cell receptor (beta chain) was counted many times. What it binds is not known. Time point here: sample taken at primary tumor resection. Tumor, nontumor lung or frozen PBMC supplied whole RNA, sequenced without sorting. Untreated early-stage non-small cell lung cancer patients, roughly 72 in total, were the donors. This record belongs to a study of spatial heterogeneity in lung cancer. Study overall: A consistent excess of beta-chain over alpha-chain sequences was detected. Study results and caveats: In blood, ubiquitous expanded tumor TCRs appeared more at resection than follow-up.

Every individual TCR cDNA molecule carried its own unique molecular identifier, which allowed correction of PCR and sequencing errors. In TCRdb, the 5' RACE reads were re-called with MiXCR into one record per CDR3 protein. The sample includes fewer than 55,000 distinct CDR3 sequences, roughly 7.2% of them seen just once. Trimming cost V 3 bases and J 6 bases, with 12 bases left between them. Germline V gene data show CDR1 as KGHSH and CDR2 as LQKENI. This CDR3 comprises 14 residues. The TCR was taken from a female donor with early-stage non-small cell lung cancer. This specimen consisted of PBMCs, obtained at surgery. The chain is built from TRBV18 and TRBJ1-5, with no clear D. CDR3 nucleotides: TGTGCCAGCTCACCCGATACGTCAGTTCAGCCCCAGCATTTT. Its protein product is CASSPDTSVQPQHF.